The next 27 T cell receptor beta chains were all read from a single sample in a study of cytomegalovirus exposure and HLA in healthy donors. The PCR was carried out with 60 Vbeta primers and 13 Jbeta primers. TCRdb keeps only in-frame clones here, not all; method: immunoSEQ multiplex PCR. The sample contains about 140,000 clones, 70% to 75% of which appear only once. Sequenced: PBMCs. These receptors were taken from a middle-aged woman in good health and CMV-seronegative.

V is TRBV2 and J is TRBJ2-7, with D maybe TRBD2 (5 bases). Between the trimmed V and J ends, which lost 4 bases and 4 bases, there was a span of 11 bases. Per germline, CDR1 SNHLY and CDR2 FYNNEI. CDR3 length: 13 amino acids. The CDR3 protein is CASSGSGSYEQYV. CDR3 DNA sequence: TGTGCCAGCAGTGGTTCGGGGTCATACGAGCAGTACGTC.

This chain connects TRBV11-2 to TRBJ1-6; TRBD1 matches 10 bases. The CDR3 runs to 18 residues. From germline, CDR1 is SGHAT and CDR2 FQNNGV. With 5 bases clipped from V and 1 base from J, the junction kept 8 bases outside the gene matches. In DNA form, the CDR3 reads TGTGCCAGCAGCGAGGGGACAGGGGCGGGTTCCTATAATTCACCCCTCCACTTT. Its translation is CASSEGTGAGSYNSPLHF.

V is TRBV7-2 and J is TRBJ2-2; D ambiguous. V was clipped by 5 bases and J by 0 bases, with 19 bases between them. This CDR3 region has 18 residues. Germline V gene sequence: CDR1 SGHTA, CDR2 FQGNSA. The CDR3 DNA follows: TGTGCCAGCAGCGCCGAAGTAGCCCAGTCCGCGAACACCGGGGAGCTGTTTTTT. Its protein is CASSAEVAQSANTGELFF.

Points on this clone: The junction does not match germline at one end; this may be a read error. The chain employs TRBV4-3 and TRBJ1-2, with 9 bases matching TRBD1. The germline gives CDR1 LGHNA, CDR2 YSLEER. The CDR3 has 15 residues. The CDR3 DNA reads TGCGCCAGCAGCCAAGATAGGGGACAGGGCTATGGCTACGCCTTC. Residues: CASSQDRGQGYGYAF.

This sequence joins TRBV10-3 and TRBJ2-2; TRBD1 matches 9 bases. The junction had 6 bases not matched to a gene; V was cut back by 4 bases and J by 6 bases. This CDR3 contains 15 residues. Germline values: CDR1 ENHRY, CDR2 SYGVKD. CDR3 region: CAISGGDRAAGELFF. In DNA, the CDR3 is TGTGCCATCAGTGGGGGGGACAGGGCTGCCGGGGAGCTGTTTTTT.

This clone was counted between two and nine times. The chain links TRBV2 to TRBJ1-6; TRBD1 might be the D (6 bases). Trimming took off 2 bases at V and 10 bases at J, with 15 bases between the two ends. CDR1 SNHLY and CDR2 FYNNEI come from the germline V gene. This CDR3 contains 15 residues. The CDR3: CASSEWGRGDSPLHF. CDR3 sequence (DNA): TGTGCCAGCAGTGAATGGGGCAGGGGAGACTCACCCCTCCACTTT.

The chain joins TRBV6-6 to TRBJ2-1; weak D call: TRBD2 (5 bases). The germline gives CDR1 MNHNY, CDR2 SVGAGI (reference sequence). The CDR3 has 16 amino acids. Trimming took off 6 bases at V and 0 bases at J, with 15 bases between the two ends. CDR3 loop: CASRPEGSSSYNEQFF. The CDR3 region has the DNA TGTGCCAGCAGACCTGAGGGATCTAGCTCCTACAATGAGCAGTTCTTC.

The table lists this clone with a few counts. This chain connects TRBV6-1 to TRBJ1-6; D gene unclear. Looked up from germline, CDR1 is MNHNS and CDR2 is SASEGT. The V gene lost 1 base and the J gene lost 9 bases, with 10 bases spanning the gap. The CDR3 runs 14 residues. The CDR3 nucleotides read TGTGCCAGCAGTGAAGTAACCGCGTCTTCACCCCTCCACTTT. It is translated as CASSEVTASSPLHF.

CDR3 DNA: TGTGCCAGTAGTACCCGGGAAGCCGGTGGCTACACCTTC. Translation: CASSTREAGGYTF. This chain connects TRBV19 to TRBJ1-2, with D unresolved. Looked up from germline, CDR1 is LNHDA and CDR2 is SQIVND (reference sequence). CDR3 length: 13 residues. The V and J ends lost 4 bases and 7 bases respectively, with 13 bases between them.

This clone was detected a few times. The chain joins TRBV18 to TRBJ2-2, with D possibly matching TRBD2 (6 bases). CDR1 and CDR2 (germline): KGHSH, LQKENI. Trimming removed 6 bases from V and 6 bases from J, with 17 bases in between. This CDR3 spans 15 amino acids. The CDR3 here is CASSEGGGTAGELFF. CDR3 nucleotides: TGTGCCAGCTCGGAAGGAGGCGGGACGGCCGGGGAGCTGTTTTTT.

The chain has TRBV5-1 and TRBJ1-1; unclear D gene. Germline CDR1 reads SGHRS; CDR2 reads YFSETQ. The V gene lost 6 bases and the J gene lost 5 bases, with 8 bases spanning the gap. This CDR3 is built from 11 residues. CDR3 residues: CASIRETEAFF. CDR3 coding DNA: TGCGCCAGCATCCGGGAAACTGAAGCTTTCTTT.

The chain is built from TRBV5-1 and TRBJ1-4, with TRBD1 matching over 10 bases. Trimming removed 2 bases from V and 4 bases from J; junction bases left unmatched: 2. The CDR3 spans 15 residues. Germline assignment: CDR1 SGHRS and CDR2 YFSETQ. CDR3 sequence (DNA): TGCGCCAGCAGCTTCGGGACAGGGGATAATGAAAAACTGTTTTTT. This translates into CASSFGTGDNEKLFF.

The sample holds one count of this clone. The chain carries TRBV2 and TRBJ2-1; no definite D call. The V gene's germline CDR1 is SNHLY and CDR2 FYNNEI. V shed 2 bases and J shed 8 bases, with 4 bases lying between them. The CDR3 runs to 11 residues. The CDR3: CASSEYHEQFF. CDR3 nucleotide sequence: TGTGCCAGCAGTGAATATCATGAGCAGTTCTTC. Supplemented by reference TRBV2 and TRBJ2-1, the full variable domain reads EPEVTQTPSHQVTQMGQEVILRCVPISNHLYFYWYRQILGQKVEFLVSFYNNEISEKSEIFDDQFSVERPDGSNFTLKIRSTKLEDSAMYFCASSEYHEQFFGPGTRLTVL.

This clone was counted once. This chain links TRBV19 with TRBJ2-1, with 8 nucleotides matching TRBD1. Germline values: CDR1 LNHDA, CDR2 SQIVND (reference sequence). Trimming at V came to 5 bases and at J to 0 bases, leaving 3 bases not matched to a gene. This CDR3 has 15 amino acids. The CDR3 sequence: CASSGDRSSYNEQFF. The CDR3 DNA is TGTGCCAGTAGTGGGGACAGGAGCTCCTACAATGAGCAGTTCTTC.

This clone appeared a single time. The chain employs TRBV7-3 and TRBJ1-1; D gene ambiguous. Germline values: CDR1 SGHTA, CDR2 FQGTGA. The CDR3 has 13 amino acids. Trimming pared 5 bases from V and 3 bases from J, leaving 10 bases between. CDR3 DNA sequence: TGTGCCAGCAGCATTAACTCGGACACTGAAGCTTTCTTT. It specifies CASSINSDTEAFF.

The V gene is TRBV5-3, the J gene TRBJ2-7; 9 bases agree with TRBD1. TRBV5-3 is sorted into the ORF group, with uncertain function. The CDR3 runs to 16 residues. V lost 2 bases to trimming and J lost 2 bases; unmatched junction nucleotides: 8. The CDR3 region is CARSLVCDRGTYEQYV. The DNA for the CDR3 is TGTGCCAGAAGCTTAGTTTGTGACAGGGGGACCTACGAGCAGTACGTC.

The genes are TRBV29-1 and TRBJ2-1; the D gene is possibly TRBD2 (5 bases). The V end was cut by 6 bases, the J end by 6 bases, with 15 bases between. CDR3 size: 13 residues. Germline CDR1 SQVTM, CDR2 ANQGSEA. Here the CDR3 reads CSVTSDSPNEQFF. CDR3 nucleotides: TGCAGCGTGACCTCGGACTCCCCCAATGAGCAGTTCTTC.

The rearrangement uses TRBV4-1 and TRBJ1-3; tentative D call: TRBD1 (5 bases). The germline CDR1 and CDR2 sequences are MGHRA and YSYEKL. V lost 0 bases to trimming and J lost 6 bases, with 18 bases between them. The CDR3 totals 17 residues. The CDR3 loop is CASSQDPSRVETNTIYF. For the CDR3, the DNA is TGCGCCAGCAGCCAAGATCCCTCCAGGGTGGAGACAAACACCATATATTTT.

The chain carries TRBV7-9 and TRBJ1-5, with a possible D match to TRBD1 (5 bases). V was clipped by 5 bases and J by 1 base, with 12 bases between them. Looked up from germline, CDR1 is SEHNR and CDR2 is FQNEAQ (reference sequence). CDR3 size: 15 residues. Here the CDR3 reads CASSPPGDSNQPQHF. DNA for the CDR3: TGTGCCAGCAGCCCCCCGGGGGACAGCAATCAGCCCCAGCATTTT. The whole variable domain, remainder taken from reference TRBV7-9 and TRBJ1-5, is DTGVSQNPRHKITKRGQNVTFRCDPISEHNRLYWYRQTLGQGPEFLTYFQNEAQLEKSRLLSDRFSAERPKGSFSTLEIQRTEQGDSAMYLCASSPPGDSNQPQHFGDGTRLSIL.

The chain employs TRBV19 and TRBJ2-6; D might be TRBD1 (6 bases). The CDR3 contains 15 residues. Germline lookup yields CDR1 LNHDA and CDR2 SQIVND (reference sequence). V lost 2 bases and J 2 bases, leaving 7 bases between the germline ends. The CDR3 DNA follows: TGTGCCAGTAGTATAAAGGGGGCTGGGGCCAACGTCCTGACTTTC. This encodes CASSIKGAGANVLTF.

This clone appeared a few times. This chain uses TRBV6-1 with TRBJ1-1, with D perhaps matching TRBD1 (5 bases). V was pared by 9 bases and J by 0 bases, with 11 bases between. Germline loops: CDR1 MNHNS, CDR2 SASEGT. The CDR3 runs 13 residues. The CDR3 region has the DNA TGTGCCAGTGCGACAGAGATGAACACTGAAGCTTTCTTT. It is translated as CASATEMNTEAFF.

The rearrangement links TRBV2 to TRBJ1-5; D unclear. The V end was cut by 2 bases, the J end by 6 bases, with 8 bases between. The CDR3 sequence is 13 residues long. Germline-derived CDR1 and CDR2 are SNHLY and FYNNEI. CDR3 DNA sequence: TGTGCCAGCAGTGAACAGCGAGTTCAGCCCCAGCATTTT. Translated, it gives CASSEQRVQPQHF.

This clone was seen a few times. The chain combines TRBV19 with TRBJ1-2; tentative D call: TRBD1 (6 bases). Germline-derived CDR1 and CDR2 are LNHDA and SQIVND (reference sequence). The CDR3 consists of 16 residues. V dropped 4 bases and J dropped 3 bases, with 18 bases sitting between them. CDR3: CASSTTGTLIHYGYTF. The CDR3 region has the DNA TGTGCCAGTAGTACAACCGGGACACTTATACACTATGGCTACACCTTC.

The V and J genes are TRBV6-1 and TRBJ1-2; D remains unclear. The germline V gene encodes CDR1 MNHNS and CDR2 SASEGT. V lost 1 base and J 8 bases, leaving 11 bases between the germline ends. CDR3 length: 13 residues. The CDR3 sequence: CASSEGVRNGYTF. CDR3 DNA sequence: TGTGCCAGCAGTGAAGGGGTCAGGAACGGCTACACCTTC.

J is TRBJ1-2 and V is TRBV4-1, with TRBD1 as a possible D gene (6 bases). The ends were cut back, 1 base at V and 7 bases at J, with 10 bases in the middle. Germline-derived CDR1 and CDR2 are MGHRA and YSYEKL. CDR3 size: 13 residues. The CDR3 sequence: CASSQGQGRGYTF. The DNA of the CDR3 is TGCGCCAGCAGCCAAGGCCAGGGGCGTGGCTACACCTTC.

The chain recombines TRBV20-1 with TRBJ1-2; D remains ambiguous. Germline CDR1 is DFQATT and CDR2 is SNEGSKA (reference sequence). The CDR3 extends over 11 amino acids. The ends were cut back, 5 bases at V and 3 bases at J, with 7 bases in the middle. The CDR3 DNA sequence: TGCAGTGCTCCCCGGGACTATGGCTACACCTTC. Amino acid sequence: CSAPRDYGYTF.

The chain employs TRBV5-4 and TRBJ2-5; 7 bases agree with TRBD2. Trimming at V came to 4 bases and at J to 3 bases, leaving 9 bases not matched to a gene. The CDR3 spans 15 residues. The germline V gene has CDR1 SGHNT and CDR2 YYREEE (reference sequence). In nucleotides, the CDR3 is TGTGCCAGCAGCCCTACCCGCGGGGGAGAAGAGACCCAGTACTTC. Its protein is CASSPTRGGEETQYF.